Below, 19 T cell receptor beta chains from the same sample are listed, as sequenced in a study of shared clonotypes between healthy human individuals. TCRdb's copy holds only in-frame clones and misses some; the assay was immunoSEQ multiplex PCR. The sample lists over a million clones, over 95% occurring once. Sequenced input: naive CD4+ T cells sorted from blood. Subset noted: CD45RA+ positively selected. These receptors originate from a man aged 25-40 years in good health.

The chain combines TRBV2 with TRBJ2-7, with 10 bases aligning to TRBD2. Germline CDR1 reads SNHLY; CDR2 reads FYNNEI. The V segment lost 7 bases and the J segment 2 bases; nucleotides outside the gene matches: 14. This CDR3 comprises 17 residues. CDR3 protein: CASNEPRGLALTYEQYF. The CDR3 nucleotides are TGTGCCAGCAATGAGCCGCGGGGACTAGCGCTTACCTACGAGCAGTACTTC.

The genes are TRBV5-3 and TRBJ2-3, with 9 bases lining up with TRBD1. TRBV5-3 carries the ORF label, with uncertain function. The CDR3 totals 16 residues. The V segment lost 0 bases and the J segment 6 bases; nucleotides outside the gene matches: 8. CDR3 sequence: CARSLVDRGGDDTQYF. CDR3 bases: TGTGCCAGAAGCTTGGTGGACAGGGGAGGGGATGATACGCAGTATTTT.

The chain is built from TRBV7-9 and TRBJ2-3; 9 bases match TRBD2. The V gene's germline CDR1 is SEHNR and CDR2 FQNEAQ (reference sequence). This CDR3 is built from 18 residues. Trimming at V came to 2 bases and at J to 0 bases, leaving 9 bases not matched to a gene. DNA of the CDR3: TGTGCCAGCAGCTTACTAGCGGGGACCTATTTCAGCACAGATACGCAGTATTTT. Translation gives CASSLLAGTYFSTDTQYF.

This clone was detected only once. This sequence joins TRBV25-1 and TRBJ2-7, with D uncertain. This CDR3 is built from 15 residues. Germline V CDR1 and CDR2: MGHDK, SYGVNS. Trimming stripped 2 bases from V and 3 bases from J, with 14 bases between. Here the CDR3 DNA reads TGTGCCAGCAGTGAAAGCGCGCGGCCCGGCTACGAGCAGTACTTC. This encodes CASSESARPGYEQYF.

The V call is TRBV6-1, the J call TRBJ1-2; 11 nucleotides match TRBD1. Trimming cost V 4 bases and J 6 bases; bases outside gene matches: 4. CDR3 size: 14 residues. Germline V CDR1 and CDR2: MNHNS, SASEGT. The CDR3 DNA reads TGTGCCAGCAGTGTTAGGACAGGGGGCGATGGCTACACCTTC. Translation: CASSVRTGGDGYTF.

The CDR3 nucleotides are TGTGCCAGCAGCGTAGGGCTAGCGGACAATGAGCAGTTCTTC. Its protein is CASSVGLADNEQFF. The V gene is TRBV9, the J gene TRBJ2-1, with TRBD2 matching 7 bases. V dropped 0 bases and J dropped 5; count of bases not matched to a gene: 2. The CDR3 loop spans 14 amino acids. Germline V gives CDR1 SGDLS, CDR2 YYNGEE.

This chain uses TRBV19 with TRBJ2-6; D is unclear. The germline CDR1 and CDR2 sequences are LNHDA and SQIVND (reference sequence). The CDR3 covers 12 residues. V was trimmed by 6 bases and J by 5 bases, leaving 5 bases between them. CDR3 nucleotide sequence: TGTGCCAGTAGCCCCCGGGCCAACGTCCTGACTTTC. It codes for CASSPRANVLTF.

A single count supports this clone. This rearrangement joins TRBV5-5 to TRBJ1-4; TRBD1 matches at 8 bases. After removal of 4 bases from V and 3 bases from J, the junction contained 2 bases not matched to a gene. The length of the CDR3 is 14 residues. Looked up from germline, CDR1 is SGHKS and CDR2 is YYEKEE (reference sequence). In DNA form, the CDR3 reads TGTGCCAGCAGCCAGGGACAGGCTAATGAAAAACTGTTTTTT. Protein product: CASSQGQANEKLFF.

Concerning this clone itself: The sample holds other DNA sequences that translate to the same CDR3. This chain links TRBV7-9 with TRBJ1-5, with D possibly being TRBD1 (6 bases). V gave up 5 bases and J gave up 5 bases, with 10 bases separating them. The CDR3 length is 13 residues. Germline V gene lookup returns CDR1 SEHNR and CDR2 FQNEAQ (reference sequence). CDR3 in amino acids: CASSPQGDQPQHF. CDR3 sequence (DNA): TGTGCCAGCAGCCCACAGGGAGATCAGCCCCAGCATTTT.

The chain combines TRBV7-8 with TRBJ1-5; weak D call: TRBD1 (5 bases). With 6 bases removed from V and 6 bases from J, the gap between germline ends came to 15 bases. The CDR3 runs to 14 residues. Germline V gene data show CDR1 as SGHVS and CDR2 as FQNEAQ. The CDR3 DNA reads as TGTGCCAGCAGTCTTCAGGGCGGGGGTCAGCCCCAGCATTTT. Translated: CASSLQGGGQPQHF. Using reference TRBV7-8 and TRBJ1-5 for the parts outside the CDR3, the full variable domain is GAGVSQSPRYKVAKRGQDVALRCDPISGHVSLFWYQQALGQGPEFLTYFQNEAQLDKSGLPSDRFFAERPEGSVSTLKIQRTQQEDSAVYLCASSLQGGGQPQHFGDGTRLSIL.

This clone was seen a single time. The rearrangement uses TRBV28 and TRBJ1-4; D unresolved. Per the germline V gene, CDR1 is MDHEN and CDR2 is SYDVKM. The CDR3 spans 15 residues. Trimming pared 4 bases from V and 8 bases from J, leaving 17 bases between. The CDR3 reads CASSSPKIVVEKLFF. CDR3 in DNA: TGTGCCAGCAGTTCCCCAAAGATAGTCGTGGAAAAACTGTTTTTT.

This sequence joins TRBV27 and TRBJ2-7, with 9 bases that match TRBD1. Germline CDR1 and CDR2: MNHEY and SMNVEV (reference sequence). This CDR3 is 17 amino acids long. Losses at the gene ends were 5 bases for V and 3 bases for J; bases not matched to a gene: 14. In DNA form, the CDR3 reads TGTGCCAGCAGTGGGGGACAGGGAGGCCCACCGGACTACGAGCAGTACTTC. It translates to CASSGGQGGPPDYEQYF.

The DNA of the CDR3 is TGTGCCAGCAGTGTAAACCGACTAGCGGGAGTTTCGGATACGCAGTATTTT. Its protein product is CASSVNRLAGVSDTQYF. V usage is TRBV6-1 and J usage is TRBJ2-3, with 12 bases aligning to TRBD2. The J segment lost 6 bases and the V segment lost 4 bases, leaving 11 bases of the junction unmatched. There are 17 residues in the CDR3. Per germline, CDR1 MNHNS and CDR2 SASEGT.

The V call is TRBV18, the J call TRBJ2-4; 8 nucleotides agree with TRBD1. Germline V gene lookup returns CDR1 KGHSH and CDR2 LQKENI. The CDR3 contains 16 residues. V was pared by 5 bases and J by 1 base, with 7 bases of the junction left unmatched. CDR3 in amino acids: CASSSTGAGAKNIQYF. The DNA of the CDR3 is TGTGCCAGCTCATCGACAGGGGCGGGGGCCAAAAACATTCAGTACTTC. Based on the CDR3 plus reference TRBV18 and TRBJ2-4, the full variable domain is NAGVMQNPRHLVRRRGQEARLRCSPMKGHSHVYWYRQLPEEGLKFMVYLQKENIIDESGMPKERFSAEFPKEGPSILRIQQVVRGDSAAYFCASSSTGAGAKNIQYFGAGTRLSVL.

A single count supports this clone. The genes are TRBV4-3 and TRBJ2-3; D is possibly TRBD2 (5 bases). The CDR3 loop spans 14 amino acids. With 4 bases removed from V and 6 bases from J, the gap between germline ends came to 14 bases. Per the germline V gene, CDR1 is LGHNA and CDR2 is YSLEER. CDR3 in DNA: TGCGCCAGCAGCCGGCGGGCGCCAACCGATACGCAGTATTTT. Amino acids: CASSRRAPTDTQYF.

V and J are TRBV2 and TRBJ2-5; 7 bases map to TRBD1. Germline CDR1 SNHLY, CDR2 FYNNEI. The V and J ends lost 7 bases and 1 base, in that order; junction bases with no gene match: 3. This CDR3 has 13 amino acids. CDR3 in DNA: TGTGCCAGCAACAGGGGTCTCCAAGAGACCCAGTACTTC. Its translation is CASNRGLQETQYF.

This rearrangement joins TRBV5-4 to TRBJ2-1, with a tentative D call TRBD1 (8 bases). Trimming took 8 bases from V and 6 from J, leaving 18 bases between them. CDR1 and CDR2 (germline): SGHNT, YYREEE (reference sequence). This CDR3 comprises 14 residues. The CDR3 loop reads CASGGDRPLNEQFF. CDR3 coding DNA: TGTGCCAGTGGGGGGGACAGGCCTCTCAATGAGCAGTTCTTC. Variable domain in full (rest from reference TRBV5-4 and TRBJ2-1): ETGVTQSPTHLIKTRGQQVTLRCSSQSGHNTVSWYQQALGQGPQFIFQYYREEENGRGNFPPRFSGLQFPNYSSELNVNALELDDSALYLCASGGDRPLNEQFFGPGTRLTVL.

The chain employs TRBV19 and TRBJ2-1, with D possibly matching TRBD2 (5 bases). The germline CDR1 and CDR2 sequences are LNHDA and SQIVND (reference sequence). CDR3 size: 12 residues. V was pared by 7 bases and J by 9 bases, with 13 bases between. The DNA of the CDR3 is TGTGCCAGTATGGGCCTAGCTGGTGAGCAGTTCTTC. The encoded protein is CASMGLAGEQFF.

This clone was recorded only once. This chain links TRBV5-6 with TRBJ1-2; TRBD1 matches at 7 bases. This CDR3 contains 14 residues. The germline gives CDR1 SGHDT, CDR2 YYEEEE. V was pared by 4 bases and J by 0 bases, with 3 bases of the junction left unmatched. This chain's CDR3 is CASSIQGTNYGYTF. The CDR3 bases are TGTGCCAGCAGCATACAGGGGACTAACTATGGCTACACCTTC.